The 14 T cell receptor beta chains reported below all come from one sample, sequenced in a study of blood T cell repertoires in COVID-19. Only in-frame clones appear in the TCRdb table, and some are missing; sequencing was by immunoSEQ multiplex PCR. The sample contains approximately 100,000 clones, about 90% of which appear only once. Material for sequencing was peripheral blood. These receptor sequences come from a human donor in a cohort sampled during active COVID-19.

The chain uses TRBV5-8 and TRBJ2-2, with D possibly TRBD2 on 6 matching bases. The CDR3 is 15 amino acids. From germline, CDR1 is SGHTS and CDR2 YDEGEE. V was trimmed by 0 bases and J by 7 bases, leaving 13 bases between them. CDR3 region: CASSLVLGSIGELFF. DNA of the CDR3: TGTGCCAGCAGCTTGGTCCTCGGGAGTATCGGGGAGCTGTTTTTT.

The chain links TRBV11-2 to TRBJ2-7; TRBD2 is a possible D gene (5 bases). The germline V gene encodes CDR1 SGHAT and CDR2 FQNNGV. CDR3 length equals 16 residues. V dropped 1 base and J dropped 7 bases, with 20 bases sitting between them. The CDR3 region has the DNA TGTGCCAGCAGCTTAGGGAGGAACGGTCCCTCGAGGGAGCAGTACTTC. The encoded protein is CASSLGRNGPSREQYF.

The V and J genes are TRBV19 and TRBJ2-2; 7 bases match TRBD2. The CDR3 consists of 16 residues. V lost 3 bases, J lost 3 bases, and 7 bases stayed unmatched. Germline V gene data show CDR1 as LNHDA and CDR2 as SQIVND (reference sequence). The CDR3 sequence is CASSIITSGDTGELFF. CDR3 DNA sequence: TGTGCCAGTAGTATCATCACCAGCGGGGACACCGGGGAGCTGTTTTTT.

The chain employs TRBV27 and TRBJ2-5, with D hard to call. V gave up 1 base and J gave up 2 bases, with 8 bases separating them. There are 14 residues in the CDR3. The germline V gene has CDR1 MNHEY and CDR2 SMNVEV (reference sequence). In nucleotides, the CDR3 is TGTGCCAGCAGTTTATTCGGCGGTCAAGAGACCCAGTACTTC. Its translation: CASSLFGGQETQYF.

This chain joins TRBV4-1 and TRBJ1-6, with 7 bases matching TRBD1. The CDR3 sequence is 17 residues long. After removal of 0 bases from V and 5 bases from J, the junction contained 7 bases not matched to a gene. Germline V gives CDR1 MGHRA, CDR2 YSYEKL. The CDR3 DNA sequence: TGCGCCAGCAGCCAAGATCTTGTGGGGACAGATAATTCACCCCTCCACTTT. Encoded protein: CASSQDLVGTDNSPLHF.

The J gene is TRBJ2-7, the V gene TRBV3-1 (or the pseudogene TRBV3-2); 7 nucleotides line up with TRBD2. CDR3 size: 12 residues. With V trimmed by 0 bases and J by 11 bases, 4 bases remained unmatched. Germline assignment: CDR1 LGHDT and CDR2 YNNKEL (reference sequence). CDR3 amino acids: CASSQEGGGKYF. As DNA, the CDR3 is TGTGCCAGCAGCCAAGAGGGGGGGGGAAAGTACTTC.

The gene calls are TRBV28 and TRBJ2-2, with D perhaps matching TRBD2 (5 bases). The CDR3 length is 15 residues. Per the germline V gene, CDR1 is MDHEN and CDR2 is SYDVKM. Deletions cut 6 bases from V and 5 bases from J, with 16 bases between. Here the CDR3 reads CASSAPSGGTGELFF. In nucleotides, the CDR3 is TGTGCCAGCAGCGCGCCCAGCGGAGGAACCGGGGAGCTGTTTTTT.

The J gene is TRBJ2-1, the V gene TRBV3-1 (or the pseudogene TRBV3-2), with 9 positions matching TRBD2. Germline CDR1 LGHDT, CDR2 YNNKEL (reference sequence). J gave up 7 bases and V 1 base, and 8 bases lay outside the gene matches. This CDR3 is built from 16 residues. The CDR3, as DNA: TGTGCCAGCAGCCAAGTGGGGGCGGGAGGGCCGAATGAGCAGTTCTTC. Translating gives CASSQVGAGGPNEQFF.

The gene calls are TRBV2 and TRBJ1-5; 10 bases are a match to TRBD1. This CDR3 is built from 14 residues. With V trimmed by 5 bases and J by 6 bases, 4 bases remained unmatched. The germline gives CDR1 SNHLY, CDR2 FYNNEI. CDR3: CASSSTGGGQPQHF. The CDR3 DNA reads as TGTGCCAGCAGTTCGACAGGGGGCGGTCAGCCCCAGCATTTT.

The CDR3: CASSPGDTEAFF. CDR3 coding DNA: TGTGCCAGCAGCCCCGGGGACACTGAAGCTTTCTTT. The chain joins TRBV5-6 to TRBJ1-1; D ambiguous. V was cut by 4 bases and J by 3 bases, with 7 bases left in between. The CDR3 totals 12 residues. Germline V CDR1 and CDR2: SGHDT, YYEEEE.

The CDR3 here is CASSLGGYTIYF. Here the CDR3 DNA reads TGTGCCAGCAGCTTGGGAGGATACACCATATATTTT. This chain connects TRBV7-9 to TRBJ1-3; D remains unclear. The CDR3 runs to 12 residues. Germline V gives CDR1 SEHNR, CDR2 FQNEAQ (reference sequence). V shed 3 bases and J shed 8 bases, with 8 bases lying between them.

The chain joins TRBV27 to TRBJ2-7; TRBD1 matches 10 bases. Germline V gene sequence: CDR1 MNHEY, CDR2 SMNVEV (reference sequence). V shed 6 bases and J 6 bases; nucleotides not matched to a gene: 8. The CDR3 spans 14 residues. The CDR3 here is CASSRNGQGGEQYF. The CDR3 nucleotides read TGTGCCAGCAGCCGAAATGGACAGGGGGGCGAGCAGTACTTC.

The rearrangement links TRBV30 to TRBJ2-1; 8 bases are shared with TRBD1. CDR3 length: 14 residues. With V trimmed by 5 bases and J by 6 bases, 9 bases remained unmatched. Germline-derived CDR1 and CDR2 are GTSNPN and SVGIG (reference sequence). CDR3 amino acids: CAWGDRTGLNEQFF. Written as DNA, the CDR3 is TGTGCCTGGGGGGACCGGACAGGGCTCAATGAGCAGTTCTTC.

This chain connects TRBV11-1 to TRBJ2-2; 8 positions match TRBD1. Germline loops: CDR1 SGHAT, CDR2 FQDESV (reference sequence). J gave up 2 bases and V 5 bases, and 7 bases lay outside the gene matches. This CDR3 comprises 16 residues. The chain's CDR3 is CASSHFRGQNTGELFF. DNA of the CDR3: TGTGCCAGCAGCCATTTCAGGGGGCAAAACACCGGGGAGCTGTTTTTT.